This record concerns one TCR beta chain sequence. The sample comes from a study of cytomegalovirus exposure and HLA in healthy donors. In the study overall: The approximately 600 first-cohort repertoires shared a platform with the approximately 120 validation repertoires, as reported in a later analysis.

The protocol was immunoSEQ multiplex PCR, while the TCRdb copy is restricted to in-frame clones and leaves out a portion. The profile shows 150,000 to 200,000 clones, around four fifths of them singletons. Germline assignment: CDR1 SGHTA and CDR2 FQGNSA. V was pared by 6 bases and J by 3 bases, with 9 bases of the junction left unmatched. The CDR3 length is 15 residues. Source material: PBMCs. V gene TRBV7-2 combines with J gene TRBJ1-1; 8 bases agree with TRBD1. The source is a man aged 25-40 years in good health and CMV-seropositive. In DNA, the CDR3 is TGTGCCAGCAGGACACTTCAGGGGGCGGACACTGAAGCTTTCTTT. It translates to CASRTLQGADTEAFF.